The 7 T cell receptor beta chains listed next were all sequenced from one sample in a study of radiotherapy plus CTLA-4 blockade in lung cancer. Produced via immunoSEQ multiplex PCR; TCRdb's table is partial and in-frame only. The table shows 75,000 to 100,000 clones, with about 91% occurring only once. Sequenced here: peripheral blood, sampled from a patient treated with radiotherapy plus ipilimumab. The receptors derive from a human donor with non-small cell lung cancer that progressed on radiotherapy plus ipilimumab.

This sequence joins TRBV19 and TRBJ2-7; the match to TRBD2 covers 9 bases. The CDR3 has 15 residues. Trimming at V came to 4 bases and at J to 5 bases, leaving 9 bases not matched to a gene. The germline V gene has CDR1 LNHDA and CDR2 SQIVND (reference sequence). The CDR3 protein is CASSRSRTSVHEQYF. The CDR3 nucleotides are TGTGCCAGTAGTAGATCCAGGACTAGCGTTCACGAGCAGTACTTC.

Worth noting for this clone: Other DNA sequences in the same sample also yield this CDR3. The chain uses TRBV5-1 and TRBJ2-2; tentative D call: TRBD2 (6 bases). Germline CDR1 and CDR2: SGHRS and YFSETQ. This CDR3 has 16 amino acids. V lost 0 bases and J lost 4, with 13 bases in between. The CDR3 DNA is TGCGCCAGCAGCTTGGGCGGGGTGGGCTTCACCGGGGAGCTGTTTTTT. Translating gives CASSLGGVGFTGELFF.

This chain uses TRBV25-1 with TRBJ1-1, with D maybe TRBD1 (5 bases). This CDR3 has 13 amino acids. Germline CDR1 reads MGHDK; CDR2 reads SYGVNS. V was trimmed by 3 bases and J by 6 bases, leaving 11 bases between them. This CDR3 reads CASSEGGAAEAFF. The DNA of the CDR3 is TGTGCCAGCAGTGAGGGGGGAGCAGCTGAAGCTTTCTTT.

The rearrangement joins TRBV5-1 to TRBJ1-1, with D unresolved. Germline V CDR1 and CDR2: SGHRS, YFSETQ. Trimming took 5 bases from V and 1 from J, leaving 12 bases between them. This CDR3 is built from 14 residues. In DNA, the CDR3 is TGCGCCAGCAGTGGATTCGACGGGAACACTGAAGCTTTCTTT. Its translation: CASSGFDGNTEAFF.

This clone was seen just once. The CDR3 sequence: CASSPPPLAGKNYEQYF. CDR3 bases: TGTGCCAGCAGCCCGCCTCCCCTGGCGGGAAAAAACTACGAGCAGTACTTC. J is TRBJ2-7 and V is TRBV7-2, with D tentatively TRBD2 (6 bases). The V gene lost 5 bases and the J gene lost 3 bases, with 23 bases spanning the gap. Germline CDR1 SGHTA, CDR2 FQGNSA. The CDR3 has 17 residues.

This chain connects TRBV13 to TRBJ2-7; 12 bases map to TRBD2. Trimming removed 4 bases from V and 0 bases from J; junction bases left unmatched: 10. The CDR3 runs 18 residues. Germline assignment: CDR1 PRHDT and CDR2 FYEKMQ (reference sequence). The CDR3 coding sequence is TGTGCCAGCAGCTCTTACGCCGGGACTAGCGGGTACTCCTACGAGCAGTACTTC. Protein sequence: CASSSYAGTSGYSYEQYF.

CDR3 coding DNA: TGTGCCAGCAGTTTAGGCACAGACTACGAGCAGTACTTC. It translates to CASSLGTDYEQYF. The rearrangement joins TRBV27 to TRBJ2-7, with D uncertain. This CDR3 spans 13 amino acids. Trimming took 2 bases from V and 3 from J, leaving 8 bases between them. CDR1 is MNHEY and CDR2 is SMNVEV in the germline V gene (reference sequence).